The entry below describes one T cell receptor (beta chain). What it binds is not known. These data come from a study of T cell repertoires in cytomegalovirus infection. Study context: Public TCR beta signatures provided an indication of both CMV infection and a matching HLA type.

TCRdb analysed the reads with MiXCR anew, one entry per CDR3 protein. The data show 140,000 to 150,000 distinct CDR3 sequences, more than 30% seen once. The J segment lost 4 bases and the V segment lost 6 bases, leaving 10 bases of the junction unmatched. The germline gives CDR1 MNHEY, CDR2 SVGAGI. The CDR3 contains 16 residues. This clonotype was obtained from a human donor in good health (CMV status not recorded). Some clones in this sample may be carry-over from other donors' samples. Sequenced material: CD8+ T cells from cultured PBMCs, taken from culture after CMV antigen stimulation. The chain is built from TRBV6-5 and TRBJ2-1, with TRBD1 matching 9 bases. CDR3 sequence: CASSSPPGQGYNEQFF. The CDR3 nucleotides are TGTGCCAGCAGCAGCCCTCCGGGACAGGGATACAATGAGCAGTTCTTC.